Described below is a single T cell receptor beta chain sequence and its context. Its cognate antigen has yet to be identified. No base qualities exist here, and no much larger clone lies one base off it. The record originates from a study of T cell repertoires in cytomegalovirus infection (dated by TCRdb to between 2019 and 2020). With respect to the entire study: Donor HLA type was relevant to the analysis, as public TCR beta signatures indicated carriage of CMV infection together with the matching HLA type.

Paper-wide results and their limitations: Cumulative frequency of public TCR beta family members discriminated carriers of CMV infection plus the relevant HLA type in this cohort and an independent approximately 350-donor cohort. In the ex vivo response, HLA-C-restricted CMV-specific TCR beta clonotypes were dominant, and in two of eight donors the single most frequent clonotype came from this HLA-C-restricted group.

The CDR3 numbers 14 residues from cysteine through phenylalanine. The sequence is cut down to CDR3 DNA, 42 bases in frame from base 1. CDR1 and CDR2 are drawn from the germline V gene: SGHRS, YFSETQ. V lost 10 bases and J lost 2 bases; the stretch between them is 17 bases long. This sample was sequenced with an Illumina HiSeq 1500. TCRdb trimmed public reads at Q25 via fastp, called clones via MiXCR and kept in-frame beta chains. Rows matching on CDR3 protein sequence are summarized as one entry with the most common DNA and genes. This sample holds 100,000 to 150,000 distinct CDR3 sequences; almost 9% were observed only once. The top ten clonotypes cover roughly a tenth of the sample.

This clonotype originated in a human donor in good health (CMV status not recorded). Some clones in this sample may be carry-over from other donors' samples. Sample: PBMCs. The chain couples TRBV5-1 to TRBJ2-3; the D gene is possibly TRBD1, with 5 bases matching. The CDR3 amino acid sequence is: CASRRQPITDTQYF. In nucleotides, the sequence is TGCGCCTCTCGAAGACAGCCTATCACAGATACGCAGTATTTT.